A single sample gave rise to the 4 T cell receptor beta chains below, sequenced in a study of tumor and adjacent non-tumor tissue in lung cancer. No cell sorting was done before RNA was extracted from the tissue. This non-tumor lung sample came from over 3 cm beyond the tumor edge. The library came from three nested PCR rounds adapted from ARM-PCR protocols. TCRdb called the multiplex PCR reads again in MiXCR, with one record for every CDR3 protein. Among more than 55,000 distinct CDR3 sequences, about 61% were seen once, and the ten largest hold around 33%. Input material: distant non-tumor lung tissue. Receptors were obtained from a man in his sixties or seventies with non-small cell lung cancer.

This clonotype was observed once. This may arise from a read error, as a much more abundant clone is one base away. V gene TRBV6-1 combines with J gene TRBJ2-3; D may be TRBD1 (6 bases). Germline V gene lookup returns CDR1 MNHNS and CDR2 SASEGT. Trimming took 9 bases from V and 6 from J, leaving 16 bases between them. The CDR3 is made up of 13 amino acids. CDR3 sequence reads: CARWARGFDTQYF. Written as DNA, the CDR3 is TGTGCCAGATGGGCCAGGGGATTTGATACGCAGTATTTT.

The DNA for the CDR3 is TGTGCCTGGAGTGTCGTAGGGGATGCCAAAAACATTCAGTACTTC. It codes for CAWSVVGDAKNIQYF. The J gene is TRBJ2-4, the V gene TRBV30, with D possibly TRBD1 on 5 matching bases. Germline V gives CDR1 GTSNPN, CDR2 SVGIG (reference sequence). Trimming took off 0 bases at V and 1 base at J, with 10 bases between the two ends. There are 15 residues in the CDR3.

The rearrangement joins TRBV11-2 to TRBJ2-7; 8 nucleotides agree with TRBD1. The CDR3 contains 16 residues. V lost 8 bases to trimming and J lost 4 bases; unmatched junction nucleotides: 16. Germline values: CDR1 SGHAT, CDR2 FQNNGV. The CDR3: CASSRDEDRASYEQYF. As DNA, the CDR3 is TGTGCCAGCTCCCGAGACGAGGACAGGGCTTCGTACGAGCAGTACTTC.

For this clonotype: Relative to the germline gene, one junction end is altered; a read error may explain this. The CDR3 nucleotides read TGCAGCGTTGTGCTACGGGGGGTGGGGGAGATCCAGTACTTC. Its protein is CSVVLRGVGEIQYF. The chain joins TRBV29-1 to TRBJ2-5, with 7 bases identical to TRBD2. The germline CDR1 and CDR2 sequences are SQVTM and ANQGSEA. This CDR3 is built from 14 residues.